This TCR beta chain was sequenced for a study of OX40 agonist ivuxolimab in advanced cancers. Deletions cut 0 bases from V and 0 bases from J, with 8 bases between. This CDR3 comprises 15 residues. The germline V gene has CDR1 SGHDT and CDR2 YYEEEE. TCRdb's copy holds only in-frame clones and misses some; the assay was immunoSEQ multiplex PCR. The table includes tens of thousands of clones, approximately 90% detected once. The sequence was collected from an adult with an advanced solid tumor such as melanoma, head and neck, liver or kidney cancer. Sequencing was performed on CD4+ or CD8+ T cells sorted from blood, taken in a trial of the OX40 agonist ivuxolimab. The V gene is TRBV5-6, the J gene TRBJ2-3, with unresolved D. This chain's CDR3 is CASSLVVSSTDTQYF. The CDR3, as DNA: TGTGCCAGCAGCTTGGTGGTTTCTAGCACAGATACGCAGTATTTT.